Listed here is a single T cell receptor beta chain. The data derive from a study of blood T cell repertoires in COVID-19. V lost 2 bases to trimming and J lost 3 bases; unmatched junction nucleotides: 1. Germline V gene data show CDR1 as MNHGY and CDR2 as SAAAGT. The CDR3 covers 14 residues. Produced via immunoSEQ multiplex PCR; TCRdb's table is partial and in-frame only. The sample records around 130,000 clones, roughly four fifths being singletons. The sequenced sample was peripheral blood. The receptor was isolated from a human donor in a cohort sampled during active COVID-19. V gene TRBV6-8 combines with J gene TRBJ2-7, with 10 nucleotides matching TRBD2. CDR3: CASSYGTSDYEQYF. In nucleotides, the CDR3 is TGTGCCAGCAGTTACGGGACTAGCGACTACGAGCAGTACTTC.